Each of the 4 T cell receptor beta chains below was sequenced from the same sample in a study of CD8+CD57+ T cells in acquired aplastic anemia. In patients chosen for sequencing, flow cytometry had shown CD8+CD57+ cell expansion. The use of genomic DNA as template underpinned the TCR beta VDJ and CDR3 profiling. In TCRdb, the reads were re-called with MiXCR into one record per CDR3 protein. This table holds approximately 130,000 distinct CDR3 sequences, 45% to 60% found once. The sample taken for sequencing was sorted CD4+, CD8+, or CD8+CD57+ T cells (not recorded which) from PBMCs. These receptors originate from a human donor with aplastic anemia.

This clonotype has ten or more counts. The rearrangement joins TRBV14 to TRBJ2-7; 7 positions match TRBD1. Unmatched junction bases numbered 2, after V lost 4 bases and J lost 2 bases. CDR1 is SGHDN, CDR2 FVKESK, per germline. The CDR3 runs to 13 residues. CDR3 sequence (DNA): TGTGCCAGCAGCCTGGGACAGACCTACGAGCAGTACTTC. Protein sequence: CASSLGQTYEQYF. Full variable domain (remainder filled in from reference TRBV14 and TRBJ2-7): EAGVTQFPSHSVIEKGQTVTLRCDPISGHDNLYWYRRVMGKEIKFLLHFVKESKQDESGMPNNRFLAERTGGTYSTLKVQPAELEDSGVYFCASSLGQTYEQYFGPGTRLTVT.

The J gene is TRBJ1-6, the V gene TRBV12-3 or TRBV12-4; no clear D. The germline V and J ends were trimmed by 6 bases and 3 bases, with 9 bases remaining between them. The CDR3 runs to 14 residues. CDR3: CASSPGGYNSPLHF. Here the CDR3 DNA reads TGTGCCAGCAGCCCAGGCGGCTATAATTCACCCCTCCACTTT.

V is TRBV19 and J is TRBJ2-1; 8 bases are a match to TRBD2. J was trimmed by 7 bases and V by 3 bases; bases with no gene match: 2. This CDR3 has 13 residues. Germline loops: CDR1 LNHDA, CDR2 SQIVND (reference sequence). CDR3 in amino acids: CASSIRGGNEQFF. The CDR3 nucleotides read TGTGCCAGTAGTATTCGGGGGGGGAATGAGCAGTTCTTC. The variable domain in full, with the rest retrieved from reference TRBV19 and TRBJ2-1, is DGGITQSPKYLFRKEGQNVTLSCEQNLNHDAMYWYRQDPGQGLRLIYYSQIVNDFQKGDIAEGYSVSREKKESFPLTVTSAQKNPTAFYLCASSIRGGNEQFFGPGTRLTVL.

This clonotype was picked up many times. The chain employs TRBV12-5 and TRBJ2-7, with 8 bases fitting TRBD1. Germline values: CDR1 LGHNT, CDR2 FRNRAP. The CDR3 loop spans 15 amino acids. J gave up 0 bases and V 6 bases, and 7 bases lay outside the gene matches. The CDR3 here is CASGTSGTGSYEQYF. The CDR3 DNA sequence: TGTGCTAGTGGCACGTCCGGGACAGGCTCCTACGAGCAGTACTTC.